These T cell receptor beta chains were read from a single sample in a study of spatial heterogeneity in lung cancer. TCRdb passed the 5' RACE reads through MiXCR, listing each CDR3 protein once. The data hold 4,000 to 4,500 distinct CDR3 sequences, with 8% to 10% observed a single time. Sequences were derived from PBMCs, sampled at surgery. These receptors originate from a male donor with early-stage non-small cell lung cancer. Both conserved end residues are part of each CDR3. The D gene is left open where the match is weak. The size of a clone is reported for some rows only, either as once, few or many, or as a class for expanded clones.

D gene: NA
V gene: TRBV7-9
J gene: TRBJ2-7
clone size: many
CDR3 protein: CASSAPRTAAYEQYF
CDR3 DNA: TGTGCCAGCAGCGCCCCCCGGACTGCAGCCTACGAGCAGTACTTC

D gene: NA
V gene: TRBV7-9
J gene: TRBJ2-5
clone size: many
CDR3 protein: CASSLRGQLQETQYF
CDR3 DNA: TGTGCCAGCAGCTTACGGGGCCAATTGCAAGAGACCCAGTACTTC

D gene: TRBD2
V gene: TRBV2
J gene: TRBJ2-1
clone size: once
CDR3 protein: CASSETSDEQFF
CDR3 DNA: TGTGCCAGCAGCGAAACTAGCGACGAGCAGTTCTTC

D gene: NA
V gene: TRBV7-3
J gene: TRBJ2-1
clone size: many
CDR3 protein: CASSLGGSDNEQFF
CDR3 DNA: TGTGCCAGCAGCTTAGGGGGAAGTGACAATGAGCAGTTCTTC

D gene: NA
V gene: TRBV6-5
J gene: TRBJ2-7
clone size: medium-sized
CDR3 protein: CASSYRDKTFYEQYF
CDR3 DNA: TGTGCCAGCAGTTACCGAGACAAGACGTTCTACGAGCAGTACTTC

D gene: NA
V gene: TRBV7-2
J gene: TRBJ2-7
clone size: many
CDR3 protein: CASSLAGLISYEQYF
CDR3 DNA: TGTGCCAGCAGCTTAGCGGGGCTGATATCCTACGAGCAGTACTTC

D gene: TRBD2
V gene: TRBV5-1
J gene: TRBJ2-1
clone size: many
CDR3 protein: CASTQETSGGKYNEQFF
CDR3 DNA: TGCGCCAGCACCCAGGAGACTAGCGGGGGAAAATACAATGAGCAGTTCTTC

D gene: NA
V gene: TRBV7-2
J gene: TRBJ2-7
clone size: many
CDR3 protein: CASSLEAWSSYEQYF
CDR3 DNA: TGTGCCAGCAGCTTAGAGGCCTGGAGCTCCTACGAGCAGTACTTC

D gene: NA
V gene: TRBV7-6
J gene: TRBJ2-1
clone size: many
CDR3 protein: CASSLIFRDRGHLAEYNEQFF
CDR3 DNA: TGTGCCAGCAGCTTAATATTCCGAGACAGGGGTCATCTAGCGGAATACAATGAGCAGTTCTTC

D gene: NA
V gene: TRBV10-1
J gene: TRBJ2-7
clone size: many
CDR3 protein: CASSDGDEQYF
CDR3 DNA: TGCGCCAGCAGTGACGGGGACGAGCAGTACTTC

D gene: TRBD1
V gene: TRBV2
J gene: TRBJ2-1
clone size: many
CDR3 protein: CASSEGTGGNEQFF
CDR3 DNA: TGTGCCAGCAGTGAAGGGACAGGGGGCAATGAGCAGTTCTTC

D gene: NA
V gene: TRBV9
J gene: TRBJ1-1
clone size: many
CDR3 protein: CASSVRGNTEAFF
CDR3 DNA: TGTGCCAGCAGCGTCAGGGGAAACACTGAAGCTTTCTTT

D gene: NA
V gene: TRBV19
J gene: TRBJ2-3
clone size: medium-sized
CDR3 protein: CASTTGQGTDTQYF
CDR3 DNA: TGTGCCAGTACCACAGGACAAGGCACAGATACGCAGTATTTT

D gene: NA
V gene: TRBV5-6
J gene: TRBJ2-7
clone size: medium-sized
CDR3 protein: CASSPSGSYEQYF
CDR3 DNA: TGTGCCAGCAGCCCCTCCGGCTCCTACGAGCAGTACTTC

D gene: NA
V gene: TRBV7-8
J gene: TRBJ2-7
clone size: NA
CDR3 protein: CASSFWASSYEQYF
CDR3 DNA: TGTGCCAGCAGCTTTTGGGCTAGCTCCTACGAGCAGTACTTC

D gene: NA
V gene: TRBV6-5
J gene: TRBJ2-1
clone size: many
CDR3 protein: CASSQDRKYNEQFF
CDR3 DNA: TGTGCCAGCAGTCAAGACAGAAAATACAATGAGCAGTTCTTC

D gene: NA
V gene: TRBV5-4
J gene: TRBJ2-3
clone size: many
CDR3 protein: CASSAVPPDTQYF
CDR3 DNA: TGTGCCAGCAGTGCAGTGCCCCCAGATACGCAGTATTTT

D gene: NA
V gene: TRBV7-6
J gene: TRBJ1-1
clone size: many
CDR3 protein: CASRFKNTEAFF
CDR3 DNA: TGTGCCAGCAGGTTCAAGAACACTGAAGCTTTCTTT

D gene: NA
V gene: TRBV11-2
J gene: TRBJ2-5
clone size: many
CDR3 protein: CASSLLGRETQYF
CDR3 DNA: TGTGCCAGCAGCTTATTGGGCCGGGAGACCCAGTACTTC

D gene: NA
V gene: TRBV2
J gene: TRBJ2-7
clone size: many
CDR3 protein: CASHTTAYEQYF
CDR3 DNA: TGTGCCAGCCACACGACGGCCTACGAGCAGTACTTC

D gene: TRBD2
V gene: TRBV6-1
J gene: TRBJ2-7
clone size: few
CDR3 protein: CANRGTSGGSYEQYF
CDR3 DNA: TGTGCCAACCGGGGGACTAGCGGGGGCTCCTACGAGCAGTACTTC

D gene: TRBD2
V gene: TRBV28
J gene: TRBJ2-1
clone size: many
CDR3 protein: CASSLAPASGNEQFF
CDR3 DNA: TGTGCCAGCAGTTTAGCCCCGGCTAGCGGCAATGAGCAGTTCTTC

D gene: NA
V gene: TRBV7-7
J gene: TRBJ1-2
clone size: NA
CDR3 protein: CASSLAARENGYTF
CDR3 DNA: TGTGCCAGCAGCTTAGCCGCCAGGGAGAATGGCTACACCTTC

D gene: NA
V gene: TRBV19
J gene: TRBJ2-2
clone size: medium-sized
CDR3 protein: CASSIDLGELFF
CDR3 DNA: TGTGCCAGTAGTATCGATCTCGGGGAGCTGTTTTTT